One sample yielded the 17 T cell receptor beta chains listed below, sequenced in a study of early T cells in non-severe SARS-CoV-2 infection. TCRdb re-analysed the 5' RACE reads in MiXCR, keeping a single row per CDR3 protein. The data hold under 50,000 distinct CDR3 sequences, with 4% to 5% observed a single time. The material sequenced was whole blood. All receptors come from an adult who was a healthcare worker with PCR-confirmed SARS-CoV-2 infection or an uninfected control (not recorded which).

This clonotype was recorded a few times. The chain links TRBV5-1 to TRBJ2-1, with a tentative D call TRBD1 (6 bases). The CDR3 totals 15 residues. Germline V gene lookup returns CDR1 SGHRS and CDR2 YFSETQ. The V end lost 6 bases, the J end lost 2 bases, and 15 bases lay between the germline ends. CDR3 region: CASTGRTAPYNEQFF. The CDR3 DNA is TGCGCCAGCACCGGAAGGACAGCCCCCTACAATGAGCAGTTCTTC.

This clonotype was found many times. V and J are TRBV6-2 or TRBV6-3 and TRBJ2-7; 9 nucleotides match TRBD1. Germline CDR1 is MNHEY and CDR2 is SVGEGT. Trimming took 6 bases from V and 5 from J; bases not matched to a gene: 8. The CDR3 extends over 14 amino acids. Here the CDR3 reads CASSHRDRVHEQYF. CDR3 DNA: TGTGCCAGCAGCCACCGGGACAGGGTCCACGAGCAGTACTTC.

This clonotype has at least ten counts. The chain links TRBV5-4 to TRBJ2-3, with D possibly TRBD1 on 6 matching bases. Germline CDR1 is SGHNT and CDR2 is YYREEE (reference sequence). Trimming stripped 0 bases from V and 5 bases from J, with 7 bases between. The CDR3 length is 13 residues. CDR3 protein: CASSLDREDTQYF. DNA for the CDR3: TGTGCCAGCAGCTTGGACAGGGAAGATACGCAGTATTTT.

This clonotype was observed many times. The chain links TRBV30 to TRBJ1-5; D not resolved. The CDR3 sequence is 14 residues long. V lost 0 bases to trimming and J lost 5 bases, with 11 bases between them. Germline CDR1 GTSNPN, CDR2 SVGIG (reference sequence). The CDR3 protein is CAWSVLGRDQPQHF. CDR3 bases: TGTGCCTGGAGTGTACTCGGACGAGATCAGCCCCAGCATTTT.

In its sample, this clonotype was seen many times. The V and J genes are TRBV6-1 and TRBJ1-5; D is unclear. Germline-derived CDR1 and CDR2 are MNHNS and SASEGT. Between the trimmed V and J ends, which lost 6 bases and 2 bases, there was a span of 8 bases. This CDR3 region has 13 residues. The CDR3 bases are TGTGCCAGCAGAGAGGTAGGCAATCAGCCCCAGCATTTT. Translated: CASREVGNQPQHF.

This clonotype was seen at least ten times. The V call is TRBV7-3, the J call TRBJ2-2; no clear D gene. Between the trimmed V and J ends, which lost 0 bases and 4 bases, there was a span of 6 bases. There are 14 residues in the CDR3. From germline, CDR1 is SGHTA and CDR2 FQGTGA. CDR3 coding DNA: TGTGCCAGCAGCTTAACGGTCGGCACCGGGGAGCTGTTTTTT. It codes for CASSLTVGTGELFF.

This clonotype was picked up many times. This chain connects TRBV7-2 to TRBJ2-3; D gene ambiguous. The CDR3 sequence is 13 residues long. Germline loops: CDR1 SGHTA, CDR2 FQGNSA. The V end was cut by 2 bases, the J end by 3 bases, with 6 bases between. CDR3 sequence reads: CASSLRLTDTQYF. The CDR3 region has the DNA TGTGCCAGCAGCTTAAGGTTAACAGATACGCAGTATTTT.

Many counts were recorded for this clonotype. The gene calls are TRBV20-1 and TRBJ2-1, with 9 positions matching TRBD2. The J segment lost 4 bases and the V segment lost 6 bases, leaving 1 base of the junction unmatched. In germline, CDR1 is DFQATT, CDR2 SNEGSKA (reference sequence). CDR3 length equals 12 residues. The CDR3 DNA is TGCAGTGCCCTAGCGGGGTACAATGAGCAGTTCTTC. Its translation is CSALAGYNEQFF.

V is TRBV20-1 and J is TRBJ1-2; D perhaps matches TRBD1 (5 bases). Trimming cost V 1 base and J 5 bases, with 5 bases left between them. The CDR3 is made up of 11 amino acids. Germline V lookup: CDR1 DFQATT, CDR2 SNEGSKA (reference sequence). The CDR3 protein is CSARGQYGYTF. The CDR3 DNA is TGCAGTGCTAGAGGACAGTATGGCTACACCTTC.

At least ten counts were recorded for this clonotype. J is TRBJ2-4 and V is TRBV18; 10 bases agree with TRBD1. CDR3 length: 15 residues. V gave up 5 bases and J gave up 9 bases; unmatched junction bases: 10. Germline assignment: CDR1 KGHSH and CDR2 LQKENI. The CDR3 sequence: CASSIGQGDVGIQYF. CDR3 nucleotides: TGTGCCAGCTCAATCGGACAGGGGGATGTCGGCATTCAGTACTTC.

This clonotype was observed once. A single base separates this from a much larger clone, so it may be a read error. This chain's CDR3 is CASSPQGVGNTKYF. CDR3 nucleotides: TGTGCCAGCAGCCCCCAGGGTGTGGGAAACACCAAATATTTT. This sequence joins TRBV7-8 and TRBJ1-3; possible D gene TRBD1, 5 bases. The V gene's germline CDR1 is SGHVS and CDR2 FQNEAQ. This CDR3 is built from 14 residues.

This clonotype appeared many times. The CDR3 sequence is CASSPGLAVYEQYF. DNA for the CDR3: TGCGCCAGCAGCCCGGGACTAGCGGTCTACGAGCAGTACTTC. The V gene is TRBV5-1, the J gene TRBJ2-7; 11 bases are a match to TRBD2. J was trimmed by 3 bases and V by 4 bases; bases with no gene match: 3. The CDR3 has 14 amino acids. Germline-derived CDR1 and CDR2 are SGHRS and YFSETQ.

There are a few counts of this clonotype. This rearrangement joins TRBV7-8 to TRBJ2-7; 10 positions match TRBD2. From germline, CDR1 is SGHVS and CDR2 FQNEAQ. CDR3 length: 16 amino acids. V shed 4 bases and J 0 bases; nucleotides not matched to a gene: 6. The CDR3 DNA reads as TGTGCCAGCAGCTCCTTAGCGGGAGGTATCTCCTACGAGCAGTACTTC. Translation: CASSSLAGGISYEQYF.

This clonotype was picked up many times. The chain carries TRBV12-5 and TRBJ2-1; D possibly corresponds to TRBD1 (6 bases). V was clipped by 6 bases and J by 9 bases, with 18 bases between them. CDR1 is LGHNT, CDR2 FRNRAP, per germline. The CDR3 totals 14 residues. CDR3 coding DNA: TGTGCTAGTGGCCAAAAACCGGGACATGGTGAGCAGTTCTTC. Its protein product is CASGQKPGHGEQFF.

This clonotype has a count of ten or more. The chain carries TRBV6-5 and TRBJ1-1; D unresolved. CDR3 size: 11 residues. V was clipped by 5 bases and J by 3 bases, with 4 bases between them. Looked up from germline, CDR1 is MNHEY and CDR2 is SVGAGI. The CDR3 coding sequence is TGTGCCAGCAGTCGGGACACTGAAGCTTTCTTT. Translating gives CASSRDTEAFF.

The genes are TRBV29-1 and TRBJ2-7; perhaps D is TRBD1 or TRBD2 (5 bases each). The CDR3 consists of 12 residues. V lost 6 bases to trimming and J lost 5 bases, with 14 bases between them. In germline, CDR1 is SQVTM, CDR2 ANQGSEA. The CDR3 protein is CSVIRGVDEQYF. The DNA for the CDR3 is TGCAGCGTGATACGAGGGGTAGACGAGCAGTACTTC.

This clonotype was seen at least ten times. This chain connects TRBV18 to TRBJ2-6; D might be TRBD1 (5 bases). V was pared by 2 bases and J by 0 bases, with 14 bases between. CDR1 is KGHSH and CDR2 is LQKENI in the germline V gene. The CDR3 extends over 18 amino acids. CDR3 loop: CASSPGQGSNSGANVLTF. The CDR3 nucleotides read TGTGCCAGCTCACCAGGGCAGGGTTCCAACTCTGGGGCCAACGTCCTGACTTTC.